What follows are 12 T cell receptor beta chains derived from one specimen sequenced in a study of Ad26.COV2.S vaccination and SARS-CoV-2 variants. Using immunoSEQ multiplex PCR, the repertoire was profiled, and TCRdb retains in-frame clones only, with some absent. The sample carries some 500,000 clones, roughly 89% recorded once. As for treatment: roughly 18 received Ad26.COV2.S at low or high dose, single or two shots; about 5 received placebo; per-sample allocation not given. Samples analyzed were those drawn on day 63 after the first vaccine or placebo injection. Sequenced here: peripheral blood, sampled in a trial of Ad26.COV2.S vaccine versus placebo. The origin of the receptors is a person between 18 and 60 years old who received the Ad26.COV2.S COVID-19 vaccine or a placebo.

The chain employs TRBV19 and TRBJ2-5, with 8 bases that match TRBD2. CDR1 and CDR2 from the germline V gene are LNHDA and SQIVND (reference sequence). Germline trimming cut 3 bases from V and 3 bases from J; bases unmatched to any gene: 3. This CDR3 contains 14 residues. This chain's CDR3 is CASSMPGGKETQYF. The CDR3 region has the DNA TGTGCCAGTAGTATGCCGGGAGGGAAAGAGACCCAGTACTTC.

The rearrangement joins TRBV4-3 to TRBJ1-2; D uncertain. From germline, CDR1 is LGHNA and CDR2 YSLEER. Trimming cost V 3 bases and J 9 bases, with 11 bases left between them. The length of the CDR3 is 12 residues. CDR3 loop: CASSQGERRYTF. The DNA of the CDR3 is TGCGCCAGCAGCCAGGGAGAACGTCGCTACACCTTC.

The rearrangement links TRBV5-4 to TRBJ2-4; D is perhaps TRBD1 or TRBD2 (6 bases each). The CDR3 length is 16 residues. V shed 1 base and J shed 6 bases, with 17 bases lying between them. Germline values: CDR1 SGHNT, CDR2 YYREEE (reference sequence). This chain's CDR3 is CASSLNGGRGGNIQYF. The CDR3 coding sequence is TGTGCCAGCAGCTTGAATGGGGGGCGTGGAGGAAACATTCAGTACTTC.

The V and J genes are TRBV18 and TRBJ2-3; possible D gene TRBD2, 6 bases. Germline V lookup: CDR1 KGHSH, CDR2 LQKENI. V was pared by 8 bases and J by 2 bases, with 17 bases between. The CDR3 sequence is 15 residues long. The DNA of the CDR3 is TGTGCCAGCACCTTGACGGGACTTGACACAGATACGCAGTATTTT. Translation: CASTLTGLDTDTQYF.

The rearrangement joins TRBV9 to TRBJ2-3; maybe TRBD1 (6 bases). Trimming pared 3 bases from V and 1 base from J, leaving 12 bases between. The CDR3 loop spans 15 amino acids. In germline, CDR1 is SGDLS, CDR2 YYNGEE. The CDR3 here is CASSAPGVGTDTQYF. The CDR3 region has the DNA TGTGCCAGCAGCGCTCCAGGGGTGGGCACAGATACGCAGTATTTT.

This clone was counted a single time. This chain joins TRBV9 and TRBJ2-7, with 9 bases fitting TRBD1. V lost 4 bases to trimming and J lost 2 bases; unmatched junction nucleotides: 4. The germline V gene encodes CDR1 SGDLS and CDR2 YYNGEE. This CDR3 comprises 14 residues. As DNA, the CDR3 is TGTGCCAGCAGCTTGTGGGACAGGGCCTACGAGCAGTACTTC. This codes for CASSLWDRAYEQYF.

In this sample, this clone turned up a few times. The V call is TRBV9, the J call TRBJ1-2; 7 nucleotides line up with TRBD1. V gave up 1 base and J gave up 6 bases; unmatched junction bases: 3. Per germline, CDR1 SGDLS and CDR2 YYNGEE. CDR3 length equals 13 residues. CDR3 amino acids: CASSVFQGDGYTF. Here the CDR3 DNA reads TGTGCCAGCAGCGTATTTCAGGGGGATGGCTACACCTTC.

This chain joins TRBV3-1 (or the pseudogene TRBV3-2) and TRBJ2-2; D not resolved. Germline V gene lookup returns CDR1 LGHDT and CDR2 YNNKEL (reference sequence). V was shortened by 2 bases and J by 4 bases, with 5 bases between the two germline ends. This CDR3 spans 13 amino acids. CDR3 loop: CASSQWGTGELFF. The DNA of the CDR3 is TGTGCCAGCAGCCAATGGGGCACCGGGGAGCTGTTTTTT.

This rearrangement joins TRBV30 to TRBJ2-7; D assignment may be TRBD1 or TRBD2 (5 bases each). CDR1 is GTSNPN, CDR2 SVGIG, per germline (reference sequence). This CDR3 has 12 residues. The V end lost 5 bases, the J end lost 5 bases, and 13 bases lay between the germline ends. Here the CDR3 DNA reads TGTGCCTGGGCACTTGGGGGAGACGAGCAGTACTTC. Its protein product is CAWALGGDEQYF.

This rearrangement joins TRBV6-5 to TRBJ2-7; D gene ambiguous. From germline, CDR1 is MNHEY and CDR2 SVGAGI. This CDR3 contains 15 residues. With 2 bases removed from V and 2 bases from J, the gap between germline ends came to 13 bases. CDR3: CASSYAPLTAYEQYF. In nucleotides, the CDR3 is TGTGCCAGCAGTTACGCCCCCCTTACAGCCTACGAGCAGTACTTC.

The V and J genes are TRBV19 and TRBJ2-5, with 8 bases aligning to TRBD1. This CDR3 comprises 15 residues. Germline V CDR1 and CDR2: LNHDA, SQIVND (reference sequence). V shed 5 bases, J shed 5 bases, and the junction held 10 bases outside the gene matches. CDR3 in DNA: TGTGCCAGTAGTCCCGACAGGGGCCTGGGGGAGACCCAGTACTTC. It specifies CASSPDRGLGETQYF.

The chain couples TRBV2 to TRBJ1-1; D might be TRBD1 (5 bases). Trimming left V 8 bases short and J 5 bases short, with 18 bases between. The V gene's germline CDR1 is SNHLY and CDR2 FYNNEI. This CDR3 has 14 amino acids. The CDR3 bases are TGTGCCAGCCGGCGGGGAGGGGCTGGTACTGAAGCTTTCTTT. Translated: CASRRGGAGTEAFF.